The TCR beta chain under discussion was sequenced for a study of shared clonotypes between healthy human individuals. The V gene's germline CDR1 is MDHEN and CDR2 SYDVKM. Trimming removed 2 bases from V and 7 bases from J, with 8 bases in between. The CDR3 spans 13 residues. Study-level results: Tissues were not sampled, only blood, and their repertoires likely differ.

The input for sorted-subset replicate PCRs was roughly 180 ng DNA, around 27,000 T cell genomes. Sequencing was performed with immunoSEQ multiplex PCR; in TCRdb, only in-frame clones are kept and a portion is missing. Seen here are roughly 1,800,000 clones, approximately 94% observed once, and the top ten hold approximately 1.2%. Selected positively for CCR7 and CD45RO-negative, naive CD8 cells excluded terminally differentiated effector memory CD45RA+ cells. Turning to this clone: What it binds is unknown.

This sequence originates from a man in his late teens or twenties in good health. Sequencing input: naive CD8+ T cells sorted from blood. V and J are TRBV28 and TRBJ2-2; weak D call: TRBD1 (6 bases). The CDR3 bases are TGTGCCAGCAGTTTACAGGGGTACGGGGAGCTGTTTTTT. Its translation is CASSLQGYGELFF.